This T cell receptor beta chain was sequenced during a study of T cell changes during pregnancy in multiple sclerosis. CDR3 length equals 16 residues. The germline V gene has CDR1 SGDLS and CDR2 YYNGEE. V was pared by 0 bases and J by 5 bases, with 5 bases of the junction left unmatched. Using immunoSEQ multiplex PCR, the repertoire was profiled, and TCRdb retains in-frame clones only, with some absent. The sample shows over 35,000 clones, roughly 91% of them seen only once. This specimen was CD4+ T cells from peripheral blood mononuclear cells, taken in the second trimester of pregnancy. The chain is built from TRBV9 and TRBJ2-5; 12 bases match TRBD2. The receptor was isolated from a female donor in good health, enrolled as a control in a pregnancy study. CDR3 sequence reads: CASSVASGRVEETQYF. DNA for the CDR3: TGTGCCAGCAGCGTAGCTAGCGGGAGGGTAGAGGAGACCCAGTACTTC.